The sample holds a few counts of the clone carrying this T cell receptor beta chain. These data originate in a study of blood T cell repertoires in COVID-19. Overall study context: Whether acute or convalescent, the COVID-19 samples came from the United States, Italy and Spain. The analysed material was cDNA or gDNA that came from T cells, B-cell-depleted T cells, or PBMCs.

Authors' methods: Reference gene primer amplification yielded estimated nucleated cell counts. Produced via immunoSEQ multiplex PCR; TCRdb's table is partial and in-frame only. V and J calls plus clone size are reproduced from that table; the DNA served to infer D and trimming. The sample consists of 100,000 to 120,000 clones, about 85% of them appearing once. CDR1 and CDR2 from the germline V gene are MDHEN and SYDVKM. This CDR3 has 14 amino acids. Trimming pared 3 bases from V and 8 bases from J, leaving 16 bases between. The chain joins TRBV28 to TRBJ1-2; D may be TRBD1 (6 bases). Sequences were obtained from peripheral blood. The receptor was derived from a man aged 45-65 years with acute or convalescent COVID-19. The CDR3 DNA reads as TGTGCCAGCAGTTTCAGTCACAGGGACGGCGGCTACACCTTC. Encoded protein: CASSFSHRDGGYTF.